This T cell receptor beta chain was obtained from a study of T cell responses to AZD1222 COVID-19 vaccine. Germline-derived CDR1 and CDR2 are MNHNS and SASEGT. The CDR3 extends over 12 amino acids. The V gene lost 1 base and the J gene lost 12 bases, with 10 bases spanning the gap. The repertoire was sequenced with immunoSEQ multiplex PCR; TCRdb's copy has only in-frame clones and lacks some. The data show about 140,000 clones, with roughly 85% seen just once and around 8% held by the top ten. The origin of this receptor is an adult who received the MenACWY meningococcal vaccine as a control. The sample consisted of peripheral blood, taken 28 days after the second dose of the MenACWY control vaccine. The chain joins TRBV6-1 to TRBJ1-5; D gene uncertain. CDR3 sequence reads: CASSEVFRVQHF. The CDR3 DNA sequence: TGTGCCAGCAGTGAAGTCTTTCGCGTCCAGCATTTT.